The source of this T cell receptor (beta chain) is a study of blood T cell repertoires in COVID-19. Overall study context: Samples came from the United States, Italy and Spain, spanning acute and convalescent COVID-19. Sources were T cells, B-cell-depleted T cells, or PBMCs; the material itself was cDNA or gDNA.

This CDR3 is built from 16 residues. Trimming removed 2 bases at V and 4 bases at J, with 12 bases between. Germline CDR1 is KGHSH and CDR2 is LQKENI. Authors' analysis steps: Amplification of reference gene primers was used by the study to estimate nucleated cell counts. Data came from immunoSEQ multiplex PCR; TCRdb stores just in-frame clones and leaves some out. The V and J calls and the clone size are those of that table, but D and trimming were determined from the DNA. The sample consists of fewer than 150,000 clones, roughly 85% of them appearing once. Sequenced material: peripheral blood. This TCR came from a human donor in a cohort sampled during active COVID-19. The gene calls are TRBV18 and TRBJ1-6; no clear D gene. The CDR3 DNA reads TGTGCCAGCTCACCAAAGGGAGGGCGATATAATTCACCCCTCCACTTT. It is translated as CASSPKGGRYNSPLHF.